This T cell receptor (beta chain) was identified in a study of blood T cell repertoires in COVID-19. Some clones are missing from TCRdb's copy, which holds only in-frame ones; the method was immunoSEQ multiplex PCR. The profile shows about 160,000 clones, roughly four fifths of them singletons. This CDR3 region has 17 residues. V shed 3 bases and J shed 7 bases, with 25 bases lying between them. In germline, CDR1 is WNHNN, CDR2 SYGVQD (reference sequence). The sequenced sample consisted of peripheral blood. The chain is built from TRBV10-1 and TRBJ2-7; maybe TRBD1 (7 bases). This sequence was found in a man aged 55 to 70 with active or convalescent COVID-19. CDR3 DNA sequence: TGCGCCAGCAGTGACTCCCCCCGGGACAGCCAAGGGGGGGAGCAGTACTTC. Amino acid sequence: CASSDSPRDSQGGEQYF.